Listed here are 10 T cell receptor beta chains from one sample, sequenced in a study of T cells in tuberculosis. After thawing and overnight rest, PBMC were stained with GMM-loaded CD1B tetramer, viability dye and anti-CD3 for sorting. The CD1B tetramers carried C32 glucose monomycolate purified from Rhodococcus equi. Here immunoSEQ multiplex PCR was the method, and the copy in TCRdb shows in-frame clones only, minus some. The table has 55,000 to 70,000 clones, under 90% seen once. Sample: CD1b-GMM tetramer-negative cells sorted from PBMCs. The receptors derive from an adult woman with latent tuberculosis.

V and J are TRBV7-3 and TRBJ2-3; 8 bases align to TRBD2. This CDR3 is 15 amino acids long. After removal of 6 bases from V and 2 bases from J, the junction contained 7 bases not matched to a gene. Germline V gene lookup returns CDR1 SGHTA and CDR2 FQGTGA. CDR3 residues: CASRKGGGLTDTQYF. The CDR3 DNA reads TGTGCCAGCAGAAAGGGCGGGGGGCTCACAGATACGCAGTATTTT.

V gene TRBV2 combines with J gene TRBJ2-1, with D possibly TRBD2 on 5 matching bases. Germline V CDR1 and CDR2: SNHLY, FYNNEI. This CDR3 region has 12 residues. V dropped 8 bases and J dropped 7 bases, with 12 bases sitting between them. The DNA for the CDR3 is TGTGCCAGCGTGGGAGAGGGAAATGAGCAGTTCTTC. Translating gives CASVGEGNEQFF.

This chain links TRBV7-2 with TRBJ1-5; 8 bases map to TRBD1. The CDR3 extends over 16 amino acids. The germline CDR1 and CDR2 sequences are SGHTA and FQGNSA. V lost 5 bases to trimming and J lost 4 bases; unmatched junction nucleotides: 10. The CDR3 region has the DNA TGTGCCAGCAGCCTCCGACAGGGGCGGCCGAATCAGCCCCAGCATTTT. It encodes CASSLRQGRPNQPQHF. Drawing the rest from reference TRBV7-2 and TRBJ1-5, the complete variable domain is GAGVSQSPSNKVTEKGKDVELRCDPISGHTALYWYRQSLGQGLEFLIYFQGNSAPDKSGLPSDRFSAERTGGSVSTLTIQRTQQEDSAVYLCASSLRQGRPNQPQHFGDGTRLSIL.

This clone has just one count. This chain connects TRBV18 to TRBJ2-3; weak D call: TRBD1 (6 bases). V was clipped by 6 bases and J by 1 base, with 14 bases between them. Germline CDR1 is KGHSH and CDR2 is LQKENI. CDR3 size: 15 residues. The CDR3 DNA sequence: TGTGCCAGCTCCCAACAGGGTACCGGCACAGATACGCAGTATTTT. Translation: CASSQQGTGTDTQYF.

The chain has TRBV10-3 and TRBJ1-4; TRBD1 matches 9 bases. Germline V gives CDR1 ENHRY, CDR2 SYGVKD. The V segment lost 4 bases and the J segment 6 bases; nucleotides outside the gene matches: 0. This CDR3 has 13 amino acids. The CDR3 region has the DNA TGTGCCATCAGTGGGACAGGGGATGAAAAACTGTTTTTT. The encoded protein is CAISGTGDEKLFF.

The rearrangement joins TRBV6-5 to TRBJ2-7; 10 bases are shared with TRBD2. Germline trimming cut 5 bases from V and 5 bases from J; bases unmatched to any gene: 9. Germline V gene sequence: CDR1 MNHEY, CDR2 SVGAGI. The CDR3 contains 15 residues. CDR3 region: CASSPSGRQGHEQYF. The CDR3 region has the DNA TGTGCCAGCAGTCCTAGCGGGAGACAAGGCCACGAGCAGTACTTC.

The chain joins TRBV19 to TRBJ1-1; TRBD1 might be the D (5 bases). V shed 7 bases and J shed 7 bases, with 19 bases lying between them. CDR1 is LNHDA and CDR2 is SQIVND in the germline V gene (reference sequence). CDR3 length equals 14 residues. The CDR3 nucleotides read TGTGCCAGTACCTCGGCGAATACAGGTAATGAAGCTTTCTTT. This gives the protein CASTSANTGNEAFF.

The chain carries TRBV15 and TRBJ1-3; D remains ambiguous. This CDR3 comprises 15 residues. Germline CDR1 is LNHNV and CDR2 is YYDKDF (reference sequence). The ends were cut back, 0 bases at V and 1 base at J, with 7 bases in the middle. As DNA, the CDR3 is TGTGCCACCAGCAGAGATCGGAGGTCTGGAAACACCATATATTTT. It translates to CATSRDRRSGNTIYF.

There are a few counts of this clone. The V call is TRBV5-1, the J call TRBJ2-7; tentative D call: TRBD1 (5 bases). The CDR3 loop spans 13 amino acids. V lost 0 bases and J lost 2, with 6 bases in between. Germline loops: CDR1 SGHRS, CDR2 YFSETQ. Here the CDR3 DNA reads TGCGCCAGCAGCTTGGAGGGGACCTACGAGCAGTACTTC. It translates to CASSLEGTYEQYF. Filled out from reference TRBV5-1 and TRBJ2-7, the complete variable domain reads KAGVTQTPRYLIKTRGQQVTLSCSPISGHRSVSWYQQTPGQGLQFLFEYFSETQRNKGNFPGRFSGRQFSNSRSEMNVSTLELGDSALYLCASSLEGTYEQYFGPGTRLTVT.

V gene TRBV7-3 combines with J gene TRBJ2-1; D not certain. The CDR3 length is 14 residues. Trimming removed 4 bases from V and 4 bases from J, with 11 bases in between. Germline lookup yields CDR1 SGHTA and CDR2 FQGTGA. The chain's CDR3 is CASSSPERYNEQFF. CDR3 bases: TGTGCCAGCAGCTCCCCTGAGAGGTACAATGAGCAGTTCTTC.